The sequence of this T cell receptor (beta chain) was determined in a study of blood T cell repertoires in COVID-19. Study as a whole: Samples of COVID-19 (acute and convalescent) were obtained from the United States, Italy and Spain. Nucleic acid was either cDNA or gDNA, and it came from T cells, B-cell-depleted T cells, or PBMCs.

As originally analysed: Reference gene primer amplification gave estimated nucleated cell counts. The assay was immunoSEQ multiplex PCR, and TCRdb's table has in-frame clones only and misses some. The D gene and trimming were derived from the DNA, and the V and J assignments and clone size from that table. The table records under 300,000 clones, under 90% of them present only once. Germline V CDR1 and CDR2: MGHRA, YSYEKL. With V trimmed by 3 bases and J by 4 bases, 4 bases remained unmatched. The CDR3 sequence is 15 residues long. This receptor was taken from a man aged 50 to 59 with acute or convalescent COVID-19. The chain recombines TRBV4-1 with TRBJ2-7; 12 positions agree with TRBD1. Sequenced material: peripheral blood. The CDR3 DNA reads TGCGCCAGCAGCCAGGGGACAGGGGGCAGTTACGAGCAGTACTTC. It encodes CASSQGTGGSYEQYF.